This record covers a single T cell receptor beta chain. The sample comes from a study of CD8 T cells in Susac syndrome. TCR beta was sequenced from blood CD8+ and CD4+ T cells. The multiple sclerosis controls were treatment-naive patients with relapsing-remitting disease that was stable or active. TEMRA cells were enriched by FACS, and CD4+ and CD8+ T cells were negatively isolated. Trimming removed 2 bases from V and 4 bases from J, with 8 bases in between. Germline CDR1 and CDR2: MNHEY and SVGAGI. There are 13 residues in the CDR3. An amount of RNA that ranged from roughly 0.45 to 1 ug was reverse transcribed with random hexamers. TCR beta CDR3 was amplified by immunoSEQ covering 54 Vbeta and 13 Jbeta. TCRdb re-called the immunoSEQ multiplex PCR reads with MiXCR, one entry per CDR3 protein. The table lists roughly 300,000 distinct CDR3 sequences, about 88% of them singletons.

The origin of this receptor is a human donor with multiple sclerosis. The rearrangement joins TRBV6-5 to TRBJ2-5; D gene ambiguous. The material sequenced was CD8+ T cells from PBMCs. CDR3 in DNA: TGTGCCAGCAGTTACGTATCTTCAGAGACCCAGTACTTC. Translating gives CASSYVSSETQYF.